This TCR beta chain emerged from a study of molecular identifiers for immune sequencing clone quantification. Whole-study findings and limits: Naive cells had under 1% of molecules in clones above 20 RNA copies, effectors over 99%.

Previously published methods and listed TCR primers were used for the bulk TCR libraries. TCRdb reprocessed the PCR reads with MiXCR, giving one entry per CDR3 protein. The data hold approximately 550,000 distinct CDR3 sequences, with around 21% observed a single time. Comment on this clonotype: Its target is unknown. The junction does not match germline at one end; this may be a read error.

The CDR3 is 13 amino acids. Germline CDR1 is MNHEY and CDR2 is SMNVEV (reference sequence). In the sort, naive CD8 T cells were defined as CD8+CD4-CCR7+CD45RA+. The sequenced sample consisted of naive CD8+ T cells from blood, with Jurkat cell RNA spiked in. Documented subset: FACS-sorted CD8+CD4-CCR7+CD45RA+ naive T cells. The receptor was derived from a human donor in good health. Some libraries in this study had Jurkat cell RNA spiked in. This chain uses TRBV27 with TRBJ2-5; D is ambiguous. This chain's CDR3 is CAGSFSPQETQYF. Here the CDR3 DNA reads TGTGCCGGCAGTTTTTCCCCGCAAGAGACCCAGTACTTC.